Listed below are T cell receptor beta chains from one sample, sequenced in a study of CD8+ T cells in alopecia areata. Repertoires were generated with immunoSEQ multiplex PCR, while TCRdb's copy carries only in-frame clones and drops some. The sample holds about 140,000 clones, roughly 82% seen once. The sample here was CD8+ T cells sorted from blood, taken at week 4, from a patient treated with tofacitinib. The receptors here all came from a human donor with alopecia areata. Each CDR3 is given with its conserved first and last residue.

TRBJ1-2	TRBV7-2	CASRSALVANYGYTF
TRBJ2-1	TRBV14	CASSQEPGSNLNEQFF
TRBJ1-1	TRBV19	CASSLMGGKNTEAFF
TRBJ2-1	TRBV29-1	CSVERRGVSGNEQFF
TRBJ2-5	TRBV27	CASSLAVLQETQYF
TRBJ2-4	TRBV4-3	CASSQGLAGGLVLAKNIQYF
TRBJ2-3	TRBV30	CAWSAFRHTDTQYF
TRBJ2-7	TRBV6-1	CASSEASGRTYEQYF
TRBJ1-1	TRBV7-9	CASSHVGTEAFF
TRBJ2-5	TRBV13	CASSRPGTGLQETQYF
TRBJ2-1	TRBV28	CASSRDRGWGYNEQFF
TRBJ2-7	TRBV27	CASSWAAPYEQYF
TRBJ2-1	TRBV4-3	CASSQDLLAGHNEQFF